This T cell receptor (beta chain) was identified in a study of blood T cell repertoires in COVID-19. Study details: Material from acute and convalescent COVID-19 was sourced from the United States, Italy and Spain. Sources were T cells, B-cell-depleted T cells, or PBMCs; the material itself was cDNA or gDNA.

Per the original data handling: Nucleated cell number was recorded as an estimate derived from reference gene primer amplification. Method: immunoSEQ multiplex PCR; TCRdb's copy keeps in-frame clones and lacks some. V and J calls and clone size follow that table, whereas D and trimming were derived from the DNA. The sample contains about 120,000 clones, about 80% of which appear only once. Trimming took off 1 base at V and 2 bases at J, with 9 bases between the two ends. The V gene's germline CDR1 is SGHTA and CDR2 FQGNSA. The CDR3 has 14 amino acids. The chain is built from TRBV7-2 and TRBJ2-7; no firm D call. This receptor was identified in a man aged 60 to 75 with active or convalescent COVID-19. Sample: peripheral blood. For the CDR3, the DNA is TGTGCCAGCAGCTTAGATCCAGGCACCTACGAGCAGTACTTC. Amino acid sequence: CASSLDPGTYEQYF.